This T cell receptor (beta chain) was documented in a study of T-cell memory formation after mild COVID-19. TCRdb reanalysed the 5' RACE reads using MiXCR and keeps one entry per CDR3 protein. This sample yields fewer than 350,000 distinct CDR3 sequences, of which approximately 16% are seen a single time; about a fifth belongs to the top ten. The germline gives CDR1 DFQATT, CDR2 SNEGSKA (reference sequence). There are 14 residues in the CDR3. V shed 1 base and J shed 8 bases, with 17 bases lying between them. This clonotype came up many times. What it binds is unknown. The study's findings and limits: In pre-infection memory, a portion of responding clones appeared, which suggested that cross-reactive memory joined. Second-wave clones that peaked on day 37 lacked confirmed SARS-CoV-2 specificity. From day 15 to 85, contracting clones were balanced between CD4 and CD8, whereas later expanders leaned toward CD4+.

This chain joins TRBV20-1 and TRBJ1-2, with unresolved D. The sequenced sample consisted of PBMCs or a T cell subset sorted from them (not recorded which). The sequence derives from a man younger than 35 who had mild COVID-19 (a few samples of this study predate the infection). Cell type and time point are not known. In DNA, the CDR3 is TGCAGTGCTAGAGCCCCCAACGGGGAAGGCGGCTACACCTTC. It codes for CSARAPNGEGGYTF.